Below, 21 T cell receptor beta chains from the same sample are listed, as sequenced in a study of blood T cell repertoires in COVID-19. Clones were read by immunoSEQ multiplex PCR, and TCRdb kept only the in-frame ones, dropping some. There are about 370,000 clones in the sample; roughly nine tenths occur only once, and approximately 3% lies in the top ten. Sample: peripheral blood. These receptors came from a woman younger than 45 with COVID-19, enrolled during active disease.

This clone was picked up a small number of times. The chain recombines TRBV5-6 with TRBJ2-5; possibly TRBD2 for D (5 bases). Germline V CDR1 and CDR2: SGHDT, YYEEEE. Deletions cut 4 bases from V and 3 bases from J, with 16 bases between. CDR3 size: 15 residues. For the CDR3, the DNA is TGTGCCAGCAGCGTACTAGGAGTGGAGAAAGAGACCCAGTACTTC. This translates into CASSVLGVEKETQYF.

J is TRBJ2-2 and V is TRBV11-3; TRBD1 agrees at 8 bases. The V segment lost 10 bases and the J segment 3 bases; nucleotides outside the gene matches: 13. Germline CDR1 and CDR2: SGHNT and YENEEA. The CDR3 contains 16 residues. CDR3 residues: CATMDREDWDTGELFF. Written as DNA, the CDR3 is TGTGCCACTATGGACAGGGAGGATTGGGACACCGGGGAGCTGTTTTTT.

V is TRBV14 and J is TRBJ2-5; 9 bases fit TRBD1. Germline CDR1 and CDR2: SGHDN and FVKESK. This CDR3 is 17 amino acids long. J gave up 4 bases and V 0 bases, and 9 bases lay outside the gene matches. The CDR3 reads CASSQDWGTGGGETQYF. The DNA of the CDR3 is TGTGCCAGCAGCCAAGATTGGGGTACAGGGGGCGGAGAGACCCAGTACTTC.

This chain links TRBV7-2 with TRBJ2-7, with 10 positions matching TRBD1. Per the germline V gene, CDR1 is SGHTA and CDR2 is FQGNSA. The ends lost 5 bases at V and 0 bases at J; junction bases unmatched: 4. The CDR3 is made up of 15 amino acids. The CDR3 loop is CASSPRTGGSYEQYF. The CDR3 DNA reads as TGTGCCAGCAGCCCTAGGACAGGGGGCTCCTACGAGCAGTACTTC.

The chain carries TRBV25-1 and TRBJ2-2; 12 nucleotides agree with TRBD1. Per the germline V gene, CDR1 is MGHDK and CDR2 is SYGVNS. The CDR3 extends over 18 amino acids. With 3 bases clipped from V and 2 bases from J, the junction kept 7 bases outside the gene matches. CDR3 bases: TGTGCCAGCAGTGAGAGCCCGGGACAGGGGGCTAACACCGGGGAGCTGTTTTTT. As protein: CASSESPGQGANTGELFF.

The V gene is TRBV7-9, the J gene TRBJ1-1; weak D call: TRBD1 (5 bases). CDR1 SEHNR and CDR2 FQNEAQ come from the germline V gene (reference sequence). Between the trimmed V and J ends, which lost 5 bases and 5 bases, there was a span of 9 bases. The CDR3 is made up of 12 amino acids. CDR3 amino acids: CASSLRVTEAFF. CDR3 bases: TGTGCCAGCAGCCTCAGGGTTACTGAAGCTTTCTTT.

This chain joins TRBV6-5 and TRBJ2-3, with D perhaps matching TRBD2 (5 bases). This CDR3 is 13 amino acids long. Trimming removed 6 bases at V and 2 bases at J, with 9 bases between. Germline V gene lookup returns CDR1 MNHEY and CDR2 SVGAGI. The CDR3 DNA follows: TGTGCCAGCAGCCGAGGGTCCACAGATACGCAGTATTTT. Translating gives CASSRGSTDTQYF.

V usage is TRBV19 and J usage is TRBJ2-3, with a tentative D call TRBD1 (6 bases). Germline assignment: CDR1 LNHDA and CDR2 SQIVND (reference sequence). The CDR3 runs to 15 residues. Trimming pared 5 bases from V and 4 bases from J, leaving 16 bases between. The CDR3 DNA is TGTGCCAGTAGTTGGCAGGGGCGGGCGGCAGATACGCAGTATTTT. Amino acids: CASSWQGRAADTQYF.

The rearrangement links TRBV30 to TRBJ2-1; 7 bases line up with TRBD2. This CDR3 contains 15 residues. V gave up 5 bases and J gave up 3 bases; unmatched junction bases: 10. Germline V lookup: CDR1 GTSNPN, CDR2 SVGIG (reference sequence). The CDR3 nucleotides are TGTGCCTGGGAGGAATTGGGGGGGAACTACAATGAGCAGTTCTTC. This translates into CAWEELGGNYNEQFF.

The chain recombines TRBV7-2 with TRBJ1-2; perhaps TRBD1 as D (6 bases). This CDR3 has 14 residues. CDR1 is SGHTA, CDR2 FQGNSA, per germline. V shed 6 bases and J shed 4 bases, with 15 bases lying between them. CDR3 loop: CASSLGGAGYGYTF. The CDR3 DNA reads as TGTGCCAGCAGTCTCGGGGGGGCGGGCTATGGCTACACCTTC. Full variable domain (missing parts from reference TRBV7-2 and TRBJ1-2): GAGVSQSPSNKVTEKGKDVELRCDPISGHTALYWYRQSLGQGLEFLIYFQGNSAPDKSGLPSDRFSAERTGGSVSTLTIQRTQQEDSAVYLCASSLGGAGYGYTFGSGTRLTVV.

This CDR3 reads CASRAGGVVGELFF. In DNA form, the CDR3 reads TGTGCCAGCAGGGCAGGAGGTGTGGTCGGGGAGCTGTTTTTT. This chain connects TRBV7-8 to TRBJ2-2; tentative D call: TRBD2 (5 bases). The CDR3 covers 14 residues. V lost 6 bases and J lost 7, with 15 bases in between. CDR1 is SGHVS and CDR2 is FQNEAQ in the germline V gene.

The rearrangement links TRBV7-2 to TRBJ2-1; the match to TRBD2 covers 8 bases. Germline V gives CDR1 SGHTA, CDR2 FQGNSA. The V gene end was trimmed by 0 bases and the J gene end by 4 bases; junction bases not matched to a gene: 11. The length of the CDR3 is 18 residues. CDR3 amino acids: CASSLAFEGASGYNEQFF. Written as DNA, the CDR3 is TGTGCCAGCAGCTTAGCTTTCGAAGGGGCTAGCGGGTACAATGAGCAGTTCTTC.

The chain has TRBV7-2 and TRBJ1-3, with a tentative D call TRBD1 (5 bases). The CDR3 is made up of 14 amino acids. V was trimmed by 1 base and J by 11 bases, leaving 15 bases between them. The V gene's germline CDR1 is SGHTA and CDR2 FQGNSA. DNA of the CDR3: TGTGCCAGCAGCTTAGGAGGGGAGGGAATGGCCATATATTTT. Its translation: CASSLGGEGMAIYF. Variable domain in full (rest from reference TRBV7-2 and TRBJ1-3): GAGVSQSPSNKVTEKGKDVELRCDPISGHTALYWYRQSLGQGLEFLIYFQGNSAPDKSGLPSDRFSAERTGGSVSTLTIQRTQQEDSAVYLCASSLGGEGMAIYFGEGSWLTVV.

This chain connects TRBV15 to TRBJ1-1, with D possibly TRBD1 on 5 matching bases. Trimming left V 0 bases short and J 11 bases short, with 13 bases between. This CDR3 is 13 amino acids long. The germline V gene encodes CDR1 LNHNV and CDR2 YYDKDF (reference sequence). This chain's CDR3 is CATSRDLGVEAFF. The CDR3 DNA is TGTGCCACCAGCAGAGATTTAGGGGTGGAGGCTTTCTTT.

This chain connects TRBV10-3 to TRBJ2-5; D is perhaps TRBD2 (6 bases). CDR1 is ENHRY, CDR2 SYGVKD, per germline. V was shortened by 0 bases and J by 4 bases, with 15 bases between the two germline ends. The CDR3 loop spans 16 amino acids. CDR3 sequence reads: CAISESWEARVETQYF. The CDR3 nucleotides are TGTGCCATCAGTGAGTCGTGGGAGGCCCGCGTAGAGACCCAGTACTTC.

The rearrangement uses TRBV18 and TRBJ1-1; TRBD1 agrees at 9 bases. With V trimmed by 6 bases and J by 5 bases, 7 bases remained unmatched. The CDR3 consists of 14 residues. The germline CDR1 and CDR2 sequences are KGHSH and LQKENI. DNA of the CDR3: TGTGCCAGCTCCCCCACAGGGGGCAGGACTGAAGCTTTCTTT. This translates into CASSPTGGRTEAFF.

V is TRBV28 and J is TRBJ2-1, with D possibly TRBD2 on 6 matching bases. V was pared by 6 bases and J by 8 bases, with 23 bases between. The CDR3 sequence is 16 residues long. The germline gives CDR1 MDHEN, CDR2 SYDVKM. The CDR3 DNA sequence: TGTGCCAGCAGCTCCCTCGGCGGGATCATAAGGTATGAGCAGTTCTTC. Protein: CASSSLGGIIRYEQFF.

This rearrangement joins TRBV6-2 or TRBV6-3 to TRBJ2-1; D uncertain. The V and J ends lost 1 base and 0 bases respectively, with 10 bases between them. The V gene's germline CDR1 is MNHEY and CDR2 SVGEGT. The CDR3 contains 16 residues. The CDR3 DNA follows: TGTGCCAGCAGTTACTATGTCAGGCTCTCCTACAATGAGCAGTTCTTC. Protein: CASSYYVRLSYNEQFF.

This clone has only a few counts. The V gene is TRBV4-2, the J gene TRBJ2-1; 9 bases agree with TRBD1. The CDR3 runs to 18 residues. V trimming: 0 bases; J trimming: 3 bases; junction bases outside the gene matches: 9. Germline CDR1 reads LGHNA; CDR2 reads YNFKEQ. The CDR3 sequence: CASSQDKRATGGYNEQFF. The CDR3 DNA is TGTGCCAGCAGCCAAGATAAGAGAGCGACAGGGGGCTACAATGAGCAGTTCTTC.

The rearrangement links TRBV19 to TRBJ1-2; 12 positions agree with TRBD1. From germline, CDR1 is LNHDA and CDR2 SQIVND (reference sequence). V shed 4 bases and J 4 bases; nucleotides not matched to a gene: 13. This CDR3 spans 18 amino acids. DNA for the CDR3: TGTGCCAGTAGTAACCGGGACAGGGGGCATAAACGCGGCTATGGCTACACCTTC. Protein sequence: CASSNRDRGHKRGYGYTF.

This clone was detected once. The chain is built from TRBV18 and TRBJ2-7, with D perhaps TRBD1 (6 bases). V lost 3 bases and J lost 5, with 8 bases in between. The CDR3 consists of 12 residues. CDR1 and CDR2 (germline): KGHSH, LQKENI. The chain's CDR3 is CASSPQGNEQYF. CDR3 nucleotides: TGTGCCAGCTCACCTCAGGGGAACGAGCAGTACTTC.